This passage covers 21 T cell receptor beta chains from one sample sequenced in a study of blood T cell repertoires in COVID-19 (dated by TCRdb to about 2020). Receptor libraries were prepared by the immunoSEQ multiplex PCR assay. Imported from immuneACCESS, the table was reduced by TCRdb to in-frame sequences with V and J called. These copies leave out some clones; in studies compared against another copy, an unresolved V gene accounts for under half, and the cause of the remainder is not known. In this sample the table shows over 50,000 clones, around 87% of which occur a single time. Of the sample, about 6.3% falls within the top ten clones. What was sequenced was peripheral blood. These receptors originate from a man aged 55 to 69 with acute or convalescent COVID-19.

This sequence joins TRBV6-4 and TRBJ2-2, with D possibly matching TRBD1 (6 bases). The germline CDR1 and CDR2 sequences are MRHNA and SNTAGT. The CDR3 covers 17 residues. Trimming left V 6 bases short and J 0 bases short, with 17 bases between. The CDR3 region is CASRRQPGDPNTGELFF. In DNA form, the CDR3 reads TGTGCCAGCAGGAGACAACCAGGGGACCCGAACACCGGGGAGCTGTTTTTT.

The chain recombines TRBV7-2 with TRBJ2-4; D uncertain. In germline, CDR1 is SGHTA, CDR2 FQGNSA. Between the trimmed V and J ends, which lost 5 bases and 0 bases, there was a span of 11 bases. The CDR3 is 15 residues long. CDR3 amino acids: CASSHGQRAKNIQYF. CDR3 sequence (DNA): TGTGCCAGCAGCCACGGTCAGCGAGCCAAAAACATTCAGTACTTC.

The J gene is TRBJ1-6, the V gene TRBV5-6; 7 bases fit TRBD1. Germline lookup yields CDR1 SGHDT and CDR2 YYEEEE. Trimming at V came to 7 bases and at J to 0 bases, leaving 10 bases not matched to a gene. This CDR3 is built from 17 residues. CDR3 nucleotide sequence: TGTGCCAGCCAGAGACAGGGCCACAGCTCCTATAATTCACCCCTCCACTTT. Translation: CASQRQGHSSYNSPLHF.

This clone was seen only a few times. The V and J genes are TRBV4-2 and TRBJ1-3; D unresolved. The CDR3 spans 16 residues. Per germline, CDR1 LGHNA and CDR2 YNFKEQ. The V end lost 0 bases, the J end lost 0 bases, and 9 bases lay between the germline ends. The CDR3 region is CASSQDYTFSGNTIYF. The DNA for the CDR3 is TGTGCCAGCAGCCAAGATTACACCTTCTCTGGAAACACCATATATTTT.

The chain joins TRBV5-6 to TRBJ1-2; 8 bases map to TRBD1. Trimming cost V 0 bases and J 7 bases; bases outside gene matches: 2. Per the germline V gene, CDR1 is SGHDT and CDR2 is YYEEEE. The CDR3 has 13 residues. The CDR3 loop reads CASSLEGTGGYTF. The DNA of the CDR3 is TGTGCCAGCAGCTTGGAAGGGACAGGTGGCTACACCTTC. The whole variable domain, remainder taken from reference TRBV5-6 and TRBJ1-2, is DAGVTQSPTHLIKTRGQQVTLRCSPKSGHDTVSWYQQALGQGPQFIFQYYEEEERQRGNFPDRFSGHQFPNYSSELNVNALLLGDSALYLCASSLEGTGGYTFGSGTRLTVV.

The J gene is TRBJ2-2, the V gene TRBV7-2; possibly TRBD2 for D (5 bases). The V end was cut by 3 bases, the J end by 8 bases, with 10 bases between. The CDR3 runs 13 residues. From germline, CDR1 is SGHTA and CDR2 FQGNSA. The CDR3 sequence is CASSLAGLGELFF. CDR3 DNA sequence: TGTGCCAGCAGCTTGGCGGGCTTGGGGGAGCTGTTTTTT.

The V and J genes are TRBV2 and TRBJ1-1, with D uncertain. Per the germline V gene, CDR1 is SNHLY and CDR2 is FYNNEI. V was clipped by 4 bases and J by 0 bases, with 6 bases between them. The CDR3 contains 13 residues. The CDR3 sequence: CASSGSMNTEAFF. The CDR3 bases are TGTGCCAGCAGTGGTTCTATGAACACTGAAGCTTTCTTT.

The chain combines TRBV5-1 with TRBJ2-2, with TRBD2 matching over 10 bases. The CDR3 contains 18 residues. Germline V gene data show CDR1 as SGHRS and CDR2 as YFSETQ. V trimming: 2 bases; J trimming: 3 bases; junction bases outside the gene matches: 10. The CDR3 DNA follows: TGCGCCAGCAGCTTAGAACTAGCGGGGTCCGGCGACACCGGGGAGCTGTTTTTT. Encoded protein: CASSLELAGSGDTGELFF.

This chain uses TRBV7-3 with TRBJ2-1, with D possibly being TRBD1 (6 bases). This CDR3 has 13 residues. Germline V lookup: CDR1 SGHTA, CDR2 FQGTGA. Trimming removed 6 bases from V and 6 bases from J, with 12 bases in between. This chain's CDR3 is CASSDSGANEQFF. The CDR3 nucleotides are TGTGCCAGCAGTGATTCAGGGGCCAATGAGCAGTTCTTC.

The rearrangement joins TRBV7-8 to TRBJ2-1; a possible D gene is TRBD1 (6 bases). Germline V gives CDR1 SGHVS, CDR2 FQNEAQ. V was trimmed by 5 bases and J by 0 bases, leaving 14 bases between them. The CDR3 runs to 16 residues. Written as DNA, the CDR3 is TGTGCCAGCAGCGGAAAGAGGACAGCCTCCTACAATGAGCAGTTCTTC. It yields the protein CASSGKRTASYNEQFF.

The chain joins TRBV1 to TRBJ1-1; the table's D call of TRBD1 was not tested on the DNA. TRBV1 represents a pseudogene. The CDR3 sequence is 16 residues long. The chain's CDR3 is CTSSLDRGQESTEAFF. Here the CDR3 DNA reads TGCACCAGCAGCCTGGACAGGGGGCAGGAGAGCACTGAAGCTTTCTTT.

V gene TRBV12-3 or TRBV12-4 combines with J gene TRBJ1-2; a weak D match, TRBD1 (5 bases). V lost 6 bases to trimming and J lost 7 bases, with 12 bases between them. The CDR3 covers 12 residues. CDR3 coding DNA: TGTGCCAGCAGACCAGGGAATAGTGGCTACACCTTC. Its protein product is CASRPGNSGYTF.

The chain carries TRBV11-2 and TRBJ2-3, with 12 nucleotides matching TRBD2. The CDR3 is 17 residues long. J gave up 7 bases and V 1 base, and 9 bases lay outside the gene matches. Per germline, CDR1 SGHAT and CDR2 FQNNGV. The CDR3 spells CASSLVASGGAIYTQYF. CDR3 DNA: TGTGCCAGCAGCTTAGTGGCTAGCGGGGGGGCAATATATACGCAGTATTTT. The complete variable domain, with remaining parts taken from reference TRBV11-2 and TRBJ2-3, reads EAGVAQSPRYKIIEKRQSVAFWCNPISGHATLYWYQQILGQGPKLLIQFQNNGVVDDSQLPKDRFSAERLKGVDSTLKIQPAKLEDSAVYLCASSLVASGGAIYTQYFGPGTRLTVL.

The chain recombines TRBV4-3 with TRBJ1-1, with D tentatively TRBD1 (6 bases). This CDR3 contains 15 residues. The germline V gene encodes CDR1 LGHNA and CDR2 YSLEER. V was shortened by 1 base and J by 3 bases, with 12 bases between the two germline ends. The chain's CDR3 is CASSQGRGWDTEAFF. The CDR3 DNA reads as TGCGCCAGCAGCCAAGGAAGGGGGTGGGACACTGAAGCTTTCTTT.

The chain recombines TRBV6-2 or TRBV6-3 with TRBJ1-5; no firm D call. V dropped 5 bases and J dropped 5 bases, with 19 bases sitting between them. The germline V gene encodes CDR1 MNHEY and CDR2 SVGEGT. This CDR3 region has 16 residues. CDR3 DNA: TGTGCCAGCAGTCCATCCAGGAGGGTAGGTTATCAGCCCCAGCATTTT. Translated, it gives CASSPSRRVGYQPQHF.

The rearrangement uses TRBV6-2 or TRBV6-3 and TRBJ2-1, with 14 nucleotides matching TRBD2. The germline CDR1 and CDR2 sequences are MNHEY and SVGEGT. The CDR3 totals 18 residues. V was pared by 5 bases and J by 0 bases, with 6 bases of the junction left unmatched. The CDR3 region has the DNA TGTGCCAGCAGTAAGGGACTAGCGGGGGTTAGCTCCTACAATGAGCAGTTCTTC. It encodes CASSKGLAGVSSYNEQFF.

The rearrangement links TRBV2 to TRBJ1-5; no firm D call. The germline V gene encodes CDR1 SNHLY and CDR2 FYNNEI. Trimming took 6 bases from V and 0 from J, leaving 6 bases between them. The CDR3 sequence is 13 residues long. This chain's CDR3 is CASRADSNQPQHF. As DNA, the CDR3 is TGTGCCAGCAGGGCCGATAGCAATCAGCCCCAGCATTTT.

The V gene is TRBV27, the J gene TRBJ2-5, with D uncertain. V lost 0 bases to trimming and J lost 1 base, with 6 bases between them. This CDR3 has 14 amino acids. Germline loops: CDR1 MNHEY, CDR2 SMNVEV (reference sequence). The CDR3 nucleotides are TGTGCCAGCAGTTTATCCCGCAGCCAAGAGACCCAGTACTTC. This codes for CASSLSRSQETQYF.

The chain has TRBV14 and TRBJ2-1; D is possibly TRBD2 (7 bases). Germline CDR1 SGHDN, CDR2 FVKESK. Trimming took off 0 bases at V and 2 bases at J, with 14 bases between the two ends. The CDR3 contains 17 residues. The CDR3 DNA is TGTGCCAGCAGCCAAGATTTGGGGGGGCCCACCTACAATGAGCAGTTCTTC. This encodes CASSQDLGGPTYNEQFF.

Here the CDR3 DNA reads TGCAGCGTCGCCGTGGCAGGGCGTGAAGCTTTCTTT. Its translation is CSVAVAGREAFF. This chain links TRBV29-1 with TRBJ1-1, with TRBD1 as a possible D gene (5 bases). With 6 bases removed from V and 7 bases from J, the gap between germline ends came to 15 bases. From germline, CDR1 is SQVTM and CDR2 ANQGSEA. The length of the CDR3 is 12 residues.

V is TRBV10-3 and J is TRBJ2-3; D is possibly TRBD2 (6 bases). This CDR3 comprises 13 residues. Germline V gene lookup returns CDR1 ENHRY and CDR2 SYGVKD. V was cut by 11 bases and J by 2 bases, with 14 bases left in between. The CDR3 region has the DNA TGTGCCTCGGGACTCCCCCCCACAGATACGCAGTATTTT. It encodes CASGLPPTDTQYF.